Listed below are T cell receptor beta chains from one sample, sequenced in a study of CD8+CD57+ T cells in acquired aplastic anemia. TCRdb ran MiXCR on the reads and lists one entry per CDR3 protein. Seen here are 450,000 to 550,000 distinct CDR3 sequences, around 30% observed once, and the top ten hold approximately 0.82%. Sequencing was done on a sample of sorted CD4+, CD8+, or CD8+CD57+ T cells (not recorded which) from PBMCs. These receptor sequences come from a human donor with aplastic anemia. CDR3s include the opening cysteine and the closing phenylalanine or tryptophan. D genes are given only for firm matches. Size tells how often a clone was seen (once, few, many) or the class of an expanded clone, and some rows leave it out.

J gene	clone size	D gene	V gene	CDR3 DNA	CDR3 protein
TRBJ1-1	many	TRBD1	TRBV4-3	TGCGCCAGCAGCCACGACAGGGTGAACACTGAAGCTTTCTTT	CASSHDRVNTEAFF
TRBJ2-3	NA	NA	TRBV15	TGTGCCACCAGCAGAGACAGGGGACCAGATACGCAGTATTTT	CATSRDRGPDTQYF
TRBJ1-2	many	NA	TRBV2	TGTGCCAGCAGTGATCCGAATCAGCAGGGGCCAGGCTTC	CASSDPNQQGPGF
TRBJ1-5	few	TRBD1	TRBV6-1	TGTGCCAGCAGTGAAATACAGGGGGAAGCTCAGCCCCAGCATTTT	CASSEIQGEAQPQHF
TRBJ2-1	NA	TRBD2	TRBV20-1	TGCAGTGCACCGCTCCTCACCCTTAGCGGGAGTTTCGATGAGCAGTTCTTC	CSAPLLTLSGSFDEQFF
TRBJ2-7	many	NA	TRBV20-1	TGCAGTGCTAGAGGGTTGTCGTACTTC	CSARGLSYF
TRBJ1-4	NA	TRBD1	TRBV25-1	TGTGCCAGCACCGGGACAGTACGGGATGAAAAACTGTTTTTT	CASTGTVRDEKLFF
TRBJ1-2	NA	TRBD1	TRBV29-1	TGCAGCGTCCGCGGGACAGCTAACTATGGCTACACCTTC	CSVRGTANYGYTF
TRBJ2-3	NA	TRBD2	TRBV20-1	TGCAGCTTAGCGTTCGGGCGGGGGGGCACAGATACGCAGTATTTT	CSLAFGRGGTDTQYF
TRBJ1-1	NA	NA	TRBV13	TGTGCCAGCAGCTTAGGTAGATATGACACTGAAGTTTTCTTT	CASSLGRYDTEVFF
TRBJ1-2	NA	NA	TRBV20-1	TGCAGTGCTAGAAGTCGGTTGTGGGGAGACTATGGCTACACCTTC	CSARSRLWGDYGYTF
TRBJ2-7	few	NA	TRBV10-3	TGTGCCAGTGGACAGACCTCCTACGAGCAGTACTTC	CASGQTSYEQYF
TRBJ1-3	NA	NA	TRBV14	TGTGCCGGCAGCCAAGGTCTGGGCAGGCCAAGACTTGGAAACACCATATATTTT	CAGSQGLGRPRLGNTIYF
TRBJ1-5	many	NA	TRBV20-1	TGCAGTGCTAGGGTCGAGGGGGATCAGCCCCAGCATTTT	CSARVEGDQPQHF